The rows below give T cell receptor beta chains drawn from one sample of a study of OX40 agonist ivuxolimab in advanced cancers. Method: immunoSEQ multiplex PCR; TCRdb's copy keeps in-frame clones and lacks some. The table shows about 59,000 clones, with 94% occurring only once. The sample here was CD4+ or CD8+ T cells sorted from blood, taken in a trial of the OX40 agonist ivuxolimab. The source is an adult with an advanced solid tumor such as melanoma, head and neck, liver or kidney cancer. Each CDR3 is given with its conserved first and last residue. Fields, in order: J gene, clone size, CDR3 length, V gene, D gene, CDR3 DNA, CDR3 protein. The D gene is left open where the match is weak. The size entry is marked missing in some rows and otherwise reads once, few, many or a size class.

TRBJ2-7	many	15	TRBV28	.	TGTGCCAGCAGTCACCCTTATGACGAGAACTACGAGCAGTACTTC	CASSHPYDENYEQYF
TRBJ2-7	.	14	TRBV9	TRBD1	TGTGCCAGCAGCGTAGGAGACAGGGCCAACGAGCAGTACTTC	CASSVGDRANEQYF
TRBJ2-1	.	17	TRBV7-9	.	TGTGCCAGCAGCCCCTCGACGGGAGCGGGTAGTTACAATGAGCAGTTCTTC	CASSPSTGAGSYNEQFF
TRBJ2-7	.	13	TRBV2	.	TGTGCCACCCGAGGCCACAGTTCCTACGAGCAGTACTTC	CATRGHSSYEQYF
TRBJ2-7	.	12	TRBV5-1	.	TGTGCCAGCAGCTCCAAGGCCTACGAGCAGTACTTC	CASSSKAYEQYF
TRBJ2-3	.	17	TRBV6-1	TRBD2	TGTGCCAGCAGTGAGACCGGGGGTAGCGGGTACACAGATACGCAGTATTTT	CASSETGGSGYTDTQYF
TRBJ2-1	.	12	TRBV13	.	TGTGCCAGCAGCGGGCTAGCAAATGAGCAGTTCTTC	CASSGLANEQFF
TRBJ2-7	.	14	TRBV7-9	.	TGTGCCAGCAGCTTATGGGGGAACTCCTACGAGCAGTACTTC	CASSLWGNSYEQYF
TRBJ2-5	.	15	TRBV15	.	TGTGCCACCAGCAGAGAACAGGGATTACAAGAGACCCAGTACTTC	CATSREQGLQETQYF
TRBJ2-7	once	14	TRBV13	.	TGTGCCAGCAGCTTAGACCGGGACTCCTACGAGCAGTACTTC	CASSLDRDSYEQYF
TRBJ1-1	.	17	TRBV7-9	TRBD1	TGTGCCAGCAGCTTTGGTCCGGACAGGCGGATGAACACTGAAGCTTTCTTT	CASSFGPDRRMNTEAFF
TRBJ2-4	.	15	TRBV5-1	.	TGCGCCAGCAGCCCTGACAAACTAGCCAAAAACATTCAGTACTTC	CASSPDKLAKNIQYF
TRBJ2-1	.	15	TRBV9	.	TGTGCCAGCAGCGGTAGCGGAGATGGCTACAATGAGCAGTTCTTC	CASSGSGDGYNEQFF
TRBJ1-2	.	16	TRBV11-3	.	TGTGCCAGCAGCCCTGGGACACCTAGGGCTAACTATGGCTACACCTTC	CASSPGTPRANYGYTF
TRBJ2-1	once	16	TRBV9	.	TGTGCCAGCAGCGTTTCTCGGGGAAGCTCCTACAATGAGCAGTTCTTC	CASSVSRGSSYNEQFF
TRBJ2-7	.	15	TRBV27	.	TGTGCCAGCAGTTTATCTAGACCCGGCCTCTACGAGCAGTACTTC	CASSLSRPGLYEQYF
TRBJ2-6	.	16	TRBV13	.	TGTGCCAGCAGCTTACCGGGAAACTCTGGGGCCAACGTCCTGACTTTC	CASSLPGNSGANVLTF
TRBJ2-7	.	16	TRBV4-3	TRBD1	TGCGCCAGCAGCCAGGGACAGTACCTAAGCTCCTACGAGCAGTACTTC	CASSQGQYLSSYEQYF
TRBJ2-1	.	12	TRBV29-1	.	TGCAGCGTTCTATTTGGGGGCAATGAGCAGTTCTTC	CSVLFGGNEQFF
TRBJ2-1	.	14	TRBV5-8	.	TGTGCCAGCAGCTTGGAATGGGCACCTAATGAGCAGTTCTTC	CASSLEWAPNEQFF
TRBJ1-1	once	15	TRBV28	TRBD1	TGTGCCAGCAGTTCCCAGACAGGGTGGAACACTGAAGCTTTCTTT	CASSSQTGWNTEAFF
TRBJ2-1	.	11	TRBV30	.	TGTGCCTGGGGTTTTGACAATGAGCAGTTCTTC	CAWGFDNEQFF
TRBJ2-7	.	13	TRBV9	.	TGTGCCAGCAGCCCGCCGGGCCGCTACGAGCAGTACTTC	CASSPPGRYEQYF
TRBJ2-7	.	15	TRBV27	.	TGTGCCAGCAGTTTATCGGGCGGGGCTCACTACGAGCAGTACTTC	CASSLSGGAHYEQYF
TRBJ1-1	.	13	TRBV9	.	TGTGCCAGCAGCGCCCGACTTCTGACTGAAGCTTTCTTT	CASSARLLTEAFF
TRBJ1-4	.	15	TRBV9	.	TGTGCCAGCAGCGTAGGAAGAGGCTCTCCGGGAAAACTGTTTTTT	CASSVGRGSPGKLFF
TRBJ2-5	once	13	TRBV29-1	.	TGCAGCGTTGCGGCCGTCTCCCTAGAGACCCAGTACTTC	CSVAAVSLETQYF
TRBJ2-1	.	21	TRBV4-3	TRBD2	TGCGCCAGCAGCCAAGAAATCCCCCCCGGACTAGCGGGAGGGGTCTACAATGAGCAGTTCTTC	CASSQEIPPGLAGGVYNEQFF
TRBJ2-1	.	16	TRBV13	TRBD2	TGTGCCAGCAGCTTAGGCCTAGCGGTAACCTACAATGAGCAGTTCTTC	CASSLGLAVTYNEQFF
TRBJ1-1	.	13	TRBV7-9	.	TGTGCCAGCAGCTTGGGCATCTCGACTGAAGCTTTCTTT	CASSLGISTEAFF
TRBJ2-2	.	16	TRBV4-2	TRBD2	TGTGCCAGCAGCCCCCTAGGCGCGGGAGGCACCGGGGAGCTGTTTTTT	CASSPLGAGGTGELFF
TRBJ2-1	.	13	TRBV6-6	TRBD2	TGTGCCAGCAGTTATCTGTTAGCGGGAGATCCGTTCTTC	CASSYLLAGDPFF
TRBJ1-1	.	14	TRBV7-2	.	TGTGCCAGCAGCTTACCCCTTGGGGCAGGTGAAGCTTTCTTT	CASSLPLGAGEAFF
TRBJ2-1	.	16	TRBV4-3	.	TGCGCCAGCAGCCAAGGGGGGCGAGTTTCGGGCAATGAGCAGTTCTTC	CASSQGGRVSGNEQFF
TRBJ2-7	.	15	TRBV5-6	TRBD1	TGTGCCAGCAGTTACGGGACAGGGGTAGTTTACGAGCAGTACTTC	CASSYGTGVVYEQYF
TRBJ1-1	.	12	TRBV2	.	TGTGCCAGCAGATTGCATGCCACTGAAGCTTTCTTT	CASRLHATEAFF